This T cell receptor beta chain was identified during a study of shared clonotypes between healthy human individuals (dated by TCRdb to between 2020 and 2021). A note on the overall study: Three men and two women, aged 18 to 49 years, made up the cohort. For each donor, CD4 naive and CD4 memory were each run on three plates, CD8 naive on two plates, and CD8 memory on one plate. The study deeply sequenced blood TCR repertoires of about 5 healthy adults to estimate repertoire size and the extent of clonotype sharing between individuals. Different laboratories and diverse techniques were used to prepare libraries and sequence TCR repertoires, to increase sequencing depth and limit assay-specific biases. Per donor, leukapheresis produced somewhere between about 0.94 and 9.5 billion PBMCs. Study-wide findings and limitations: Pairwise subsampling indicated that sequencing depth was expected to affect the degree of clonotype sharing among donors. Only blood was sampled, and tissue TCR repertoires likely differ from those in blood. Clonotypes shared by all four sorted-subset donors showed higher generation probabilities than non-shared clonotypes. Naive subsets generally had larger estimated clonotype richness than memory subsets. Across a few donors, about 4.5% of naive CD4, around 3.3% of naive CD8, under 2.5% of memory CD4, and 0.4% of memory CD8 clonotypes were shared. Even with the large sequencing depth, rarefaction of the sorted-subset datasets indicated that sequencing was incomplete. The small number of donors limited the genetic and exposure-history diversity represented.

The CDR3, cysteine through phenylalanine, is 14 amino acids long. The DNA shown is the 42-base CDR3, in frame from base 1. CDR1 MGHDK and CDR2 SYGVNS were looked up in the germline V gene. V drops 3 bases and J drops 4 bases, leaving 10 bases in between. As regards this clone: No cognate antigen has been identified for it. Per-nucleotide qualities are absent, and no much larger clonotype sits a single base away.

The donors were healthy, HIV-negative adults who had no recently reported acute infections or vaccinations. Only Caucasian adults living in Nashville, Tennessee, USA were represented among the donors. CD4+ T cells were enriched by magnetic negative selection; naive cells were then positively selected on CD45RA, and the negative fraction formed the memory subset. After blood collection by leukapheresis, PBMCs were isolated using Ficoll-Histopaque density gradient centrifugation and then cryopreserved in the vapor phase of liquid nitrogen. Analytical flow cytometry was used to check the purity and quantity of every magnetically sorted T cell population. Genomic DNA was isolated from each sorted fraction and quantified by UV absorbance on a Nanodrop 2000c. Using the deep immunoSEQ assay, TCR CDR3 regions were amplified from genomic DNA by multiplex PCR. Extracted genomic DNA from each cell subset was distributed evenly across all wells of several immunoSEQ 96-well plates, and each plate was treated as a replicate. Each replicate PCR for sorted subsets received around 0.2 ug genomic DNA, equal to some 32,000 T cell genomes. The purified libraries were quantified using a Qubit 3.0 fluorometer, sized with a Bioanalyzer 2100, and then quantified again using the KAPA Library Quantification kit. Each immunoSEQ 96-well plate was sequenced on its own single-read 150-cycle Illumina NextSeq 550 flow cell. The authors processed their data as follows. Because only junctional sequences without quality scores were contained in the immunoSEQ output, filtering matching that applied to full-length reads could not be performed. Sequences were annotated with PyIR, a Python wrapper for IgBLAST v1.9, using IMGT germline references to assign V/J genes and CDR3. Reads were removed for weak V/J assignments (E-value above 1e-6), missing CDR3, stop codons, out-of-frame junctions, or ambiguous translated residues. V3J clonotypes were defined as sequences sharing the same inferred V gene, J gene, and CDR3 amino acid sequence. The percentage overlap between two repertoires was calculated by dividing the number of shared unique clonotypes by the size of the smaller repertoire. Three approaches were used to assess repertoire richness: RTK rarefaction, the Chao1 estimator, and Recon v2.1 estimates of unobserved clonotypes. Generation probabilities for all TCRbeta clonotypes obtained by the gDNA method from several donors were computed using OLGA. TCRdb took this table from immuneACCESS and kept in-frame rearrangements with V and J called. Such tables lack part of the clones; where checked against another copy, unresolved V genes explain under half of the gap, and the rest is unexplained. That table gives V, J and clone size, and the DNA gave D and trimming. A total of about 2.4 million clones appear in this sample, 85% to 95% of them only once. Clones ranked in the top ten supply roughly 0.13% of the sample.

The chain was built from TRBV25-1 and TRBJ1-5; the D gene is unclear. This clonotype was sampled from a young man in good health. Sequencing was carried out using naive CD4+ T cells sorted from blood. The sample's cell subset or site label is to be understood as: CD45RA+ positively selected. The nucleotide sequence is TGTGCCAGCAGTGACCCCGGTTTTAATCAGCCCCAGCATTTT. It translates as CASSDPGFNQPQHF.